This entry describes one TCR beta chain. The antigen it recognizes is unknown. There are no base qualities to consult, and no much larger clone falls within one base. Receptor libraries were prepared by the immunoSEQ multiplex PCR assay. The multiplex PCR relied on a mix of 60 forward primers for TCR Vbeta segments and 13 reverse primers for TCR Jbeta segments. The CDR3 region of rearranged TCR beta genes was amplified from genomic DNA with a multiplex PCR assay. The Illumina HiSeq System was used to sequence the amplified TCR beta libraries as 87-base-pair reads. The original methods were these. A later analysis counted about 76 million unique TCR beta chains across the 666 repertoires, and about 10 million of these chains were shared by at least two donors. A nearest-neighbor algorithm error-corrected the raw reads and collapsed the reads into unique sequences, merging closely related sequences to remove PCR and sequencing errors. V, D and J gene segments were assigned by aligning CDR3 sequences to IMGT reference sequences. For a sequence to be retained, at least a six-nucleotide match to both a V gene segment and a J gene segment was required. A rearrangement was called productive if the CDR3 had no stop codons and remained in frame with V and J, and every other rearrangement was called non-productive. Following IMGT convention, CDR3 was defined as the stretch from the second conserved V-encoded cysteine to the conserved J-encoded phenylalanine. The earlier analysis of some 550 of the donors excluded any sequence lacking an unambiguous match to a single V gene segment. In an earlier analysis of approximately 560 of the donors, a V segment was called functional when productive rearrangements were above 56.7%, and segregating when the standard deviation between donors exceeded 5%. A statistical classification framework was built for diagnosing cytomegalovirus status from the catalog of TCR beta chain sequences. V and J gene assignment, in a later analysis, came from comparing TCR nucleotide sequences with IMGT/GENE-DB human TR gene sequences. In a later analysis, CDR3 sequences and most-parsimonious VDJ recombination scenarios were assigned using the TCRdist pipeline. A later analysis defined each TCR beta chain by its CDR3 amino acid sequence plus V-gene family, and excluded reads lacking a unique V-gene family. In a later analysis, fewer than 600 highly shared, low-generation-probability nucleotide sequences were removed to address suspected cross-contamination and a sequencing artifact. In a later analysis, a clonal expansion index for each public chain was calculated from normalized within-repertoire ranks of inferred template counts. Generation probabilities in a later analysis came from a VDJ recombination model fitted to out-of-frame rearrangements, and those results were checked against IGoR. Hypergeometric tests were used in a later analysis to score TCR-TCR, TCR-HLA and TCR-CMV co-occurrence, with a repertoire-size bias correction applied to the TCR pairs. In a later analysis, false discovery rates were estimated by permuting HLA or CMV assignments 20 times. A later analysis grouped co-occurring TCRs with DBSCAN, adding TCRdist sequence similarity when clustering within HLA-allele-positive subsets. Repertoires with fewer than 30,000 or more than 120,000 public chains were left out of co-occurrence clustering, as were five repertoires with anomalous nucleotide sharing. The immuneACCESS repertoire file appears here via TCRdb, limited to in-frame rearrangements. These files lack a portion of the clones; in checked studies, under half of the deficit traces to unresolved V genes, and the cause of the others is not known. The D gene and trimming were derived from the DNA, and the V and J assignments and clone size from that table. The sample table records over 150,000 clones; roughly 88% of these occur just once. The ten top clones hold 1.2% of the sample.

This sample was taken from a study of cytomegalovirus exposure and HLA in healthy donors (dated by TCRdb to about 2017). Study-wide context: According to an earlier analysis of several hundred of the donors, about 179 million T cells yielded 90 million to 140 million unique TCR beta sequences and approximately 300 Gb of sequence data. All discovery cohort repertoires had been generated on a single sequencing platform. Of the roughly 400 genotyped donors, less than 85% were placed in the genetic ancestry cluster associated with self-reported Caucasian donors. The aim of the study was to test whether cataloging public T cell receptors could identify signatures of past pathogen exposure. To study patterns of TCR occurrence, a later analysis re-analyzed previously published TCR beta repertoires from several hundred donors and added high-resolution HLA genotyping. Besides the first cohort of about 730 subjects, a separate validation cohort made up of 120 different subjects was used. In the later analysis, no new phenotypic data were used to find candidate immune exposures; instead, reliance was placed on TCR beta sequences and their occurrence across donors. The study combined high-throughput TCR immunosequencing, statistical association of individual TCRs with disease status, and machine learning to predict cytomegalovirus infection status. The T cell repertoires of 666 subjects were profiled by immunosequencing and related to cytomegalovirus serostatus. An earlier analysis of approximately 640 of the donors applied high-throughput TCR beta sequencing to assess whether each TCR beta V gene segment acted as functional or pseudogenic. Because of strong linkage in the cohort, roughly five DR-DQ haplotypes were treated as single units for association and clustering. Donor age, sex, ethnicity and CMV serostatus were compiled alongside the repertoire data. Genome-wide SNP genotypes for about 65% of the roughly 670 donors were used in a later genetic analysis, which treated that subset as a discovery cohort. Approximately 300 gigabases of sequencing data and tens of millions of unique TCR sequences were included in an early release covering about 620 HLA-typed donors. Both class I and class II loci were covered by HLA typing, at four-digit resolution. The number of typed donors differed by locus: 629-630 for A, B, C, DRB1 and DQB1; 500 to 550 for DQA1; around 580 for DPA1; and roughly 470 for DPB1. Among some 400 genotyped donors of the cohort, an average of about 240,000 unique TCR beta nucleotide sequences were sequenced per donor, around 20% of them non-productive.

Beyond this particular receptor, the publication reports: A further reported finding was that TCR beta sequences accurately predicted the HLA-A and HLA-B alleles for most subjects in the first cohort. Broadly in line with IMGT annotations, most TCR beta V segments showed up in productive rearrangements about 87% or about 30% of the time in an earlier analysis of 587 of the donors. Strong co-occurrence of HLA alleles, especially DR and DQ, made assigning TCR associations to individual alleles difficult. A later analysis associated 16,951 TCR beta sequences with specific HLA alleles at a false discovery rate of 0.05. An association between a missense DCLRE1C variant and V-gene and J-gene trimming of TCR beta chains was found in a later genetic analysis and replicated in an independent cohort. In a later analysis, TCR association rates were found to vary across HLA loci, with the most associated TCRs seen for DRB1 alleles and the fewest for HLA-C alleles. Cytomegalovirus status was reported to be diagnosed by the classifier with high specificity and sensitivity in both the original and validation cohorts. A group of highly shared sequence variants was considered likely to be a technical artifact of the sequencing pipeline. The study listed 170 or so TCR beta chains as associated with cytomegalovirus. Linkage disequilibrium might explain the correlated functional status among segregating V segments, but an unknown experimental factor could not be excluded. Because HLA typing was unavailable for some donors at each locus, only the typed subset was used in association tests. Several of the top co-occurrence clusters appeared to be linked to parvovirus B19, influenza, CMV and Epstein-Barr virus, according to a later analysis. The cohort was sequenced for TCR beta chains only, and without alpha or paired-chain data the features that could be detected were limited. Most TCR sequences were observed very rarely across donors, whereas some public TCRs were present in many individuals. A later analysis found that HLA-associated TCR beta chains were more clonally expanded and had lower generation probabilities than equally common non-associated chains. Immune exposure information for the cohort was limited to CMV serostatus. Because counts were too low, about 17 rarely observed V segments, including chromosome 9 orphons, were excluded from the earlier analysis of under 650 of the donors. The presence/absence analyses assumed that sequencing depth was roughly uniform across donors, and that assumption may not be true. It was suggested by the authors that the approach could potentially be generalized to other disease states and immunological phenotypes. According to a later analysis, most CMV-associated TCR beta chains appeared to be HLA-restricted, and the HLA associations seemed to be driven largely by CMV exposure. Compared with the roughly 720-donor mean, donors in an Asian-associated ancestry cluster had fewer N-insertions in productive TCRs, according to a later genetic analysis. Because the 87-base-pair reads could not distinguish some IMGT-functional V segments, including TRBV6-2 and TRBV6-3, those segments were excluded. In vitro tests confirmed that a few of the cytomegalovirus-associated TCR beta chains recognize cytomegalovirus antigens.

The CDR3 spans 13 residues, from the cysteine through the phenylalanine. Of all the DNA, just the CDR3 is kept, 39 bases in frame from base 1. V is shortened by 0 bases, J by 6 bases, and the region joining them spans 10 bases. Taken from the germline V gene, the CDR1 and CDR2 loops are SGDLS and YYNGEE. The cohort was made up of under 800 healthy bone marrow donors. Cohort members were all nominally healthy when sampled, although unrecorded immune exposures were likely present. The donor was CMV seronegative and was included in the group of a few hundred seronegative cohort members. Each donor provided a peripheral blood sample, and peripheral blood mononuclear cells were used for TCR beta sequencing. Genomic DNA extraction from the blood cell samples was performed with the Qiagen DNeasy Blood Extraction Kit.

The sample consisted of PBMCs. The sequence came from a boy between 2 and 15 years old in good health and CMV-seronegative. Recombination connected TRBV9 to TRBJ2-7, with the D gene too uncertain to name. The CDR3 amino acid sequence is: CASSVGSLTEQYF. The nucleotide sequence reads as follows: TGTGCCAGCAGCGTAGGAAGCCTTACCGAGCAGTACTTC.